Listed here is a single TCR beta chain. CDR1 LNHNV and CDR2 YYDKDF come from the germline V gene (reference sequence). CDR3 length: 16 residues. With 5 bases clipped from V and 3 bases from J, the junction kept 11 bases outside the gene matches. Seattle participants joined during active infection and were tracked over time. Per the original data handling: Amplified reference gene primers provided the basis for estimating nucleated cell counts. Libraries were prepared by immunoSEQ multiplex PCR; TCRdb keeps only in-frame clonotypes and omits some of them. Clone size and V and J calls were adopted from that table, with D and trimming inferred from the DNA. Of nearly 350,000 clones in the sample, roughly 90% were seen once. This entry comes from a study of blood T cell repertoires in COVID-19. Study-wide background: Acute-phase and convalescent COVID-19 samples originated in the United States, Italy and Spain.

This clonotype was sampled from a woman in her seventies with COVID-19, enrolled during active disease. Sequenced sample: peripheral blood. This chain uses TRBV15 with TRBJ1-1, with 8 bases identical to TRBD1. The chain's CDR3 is CATSGRQGPSDTEAFF. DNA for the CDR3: TGTGCCACCAGCGGTAGACAGGGGCCCTCTGACACTGAAGCTTTCTTT.